This T cell receptor beta chain was observed in a study of blood T cell repertoires in COVID-19. Per the germline V gene, CDR1 is LGHNA and CDR2 is YNFKEQ. J was trimmed by 1 base and V by 0 bases; bases with no gene match: 5. The CDR3 consists of 17 residues. Method: immunoSEQ multiplex PCR; TCRdb's copy keeps in-frame clones and lacks some. The sample lists about 73,000 clones; roughly four fifths were seen once. The sample taken for sequencing was peripheral blood. The source of this sequence is a woman in her sixties or seventies with acute or convalescent COVID-19. The chain uses TRBV4-2 and TRBJ1-2, with 10 nucleotides matching TRBD1. For the CDR3, the DNA is TGTGCCAGCAGCCAAGATAGACAGGGGGCTATTAACTATGGCTACACCTTC. Translation gives CASSQDRQGAINYGYTF.